These 10 T cell receptor beta chains originate from one sample sequenced in a study of metastatic and nonmetastatic thyroid tumors. Before thyroid surgery, none of the patients had received any treatment. TCRdb redid the clone calls on the PCR reads using MiXCR. The table has 4,400 or so clones, under 45% seen once. The material sequenced was adjacent normal tissue. Receptors were obtained from a female donor with papillary thyroid cancer or a benign thyroid nodule (not recorded which). Some clones in this sample may be carry-over from other donors' samples.

By frequency in the sample, this clone is medium-sized. The identical CDR3 is also encoded by other nucleotide sequences in the sample. As DNA, the CDR3 is TGTGCCAGCAGCCAAGTGACTAGCGGGACGGACACCGGGGAGCTGTTTTTT. Translation: CASSQVTSGTDTGELFF. The gene calls are TRBV4-2 and TRBJ2-2; 11 nucleotides align to TRBD2. Germline V gives CDR1 LGHNA, CDR2 YNFKEQ. J lost 3 bases, V lost 1 base, and 4 bases had no gene match. This CDR3 is built from 17 residues.

J is TRBJ2-2 and V is TRBV6-1, with D uncertain. From germline, CDR1 is MNHNS and CDR2 SASEGT. The CDR3 extends over 14 amino acids. Trimming cost V 0 bases and J 5 bases, with 7 bases left between them. The CDR3 DNA follows: TGTGCCAGCAGTGAAGCTAGAAGGACCGGGGAGCTGTTTTTT. It is translated as CASSEARRTGELFF.

V usage is TRBV24-1 and J usage is TRBJ1-2, with D hard to call. The germline CDR1 and CDR2 sequences are KGHDR and SFDVKD. Trimming removed 3 bases at V and 3 bases at J, with 10 bases between. This CDR3 region has 14 residues. The CDR3 region has the DNA TGTGCCACCAGTGATGCCGACAATTACTATGGCTACACCTTC. Protein product: CATSDADNYYGYTF.

This clone showed up just a few times. This chain links TRBV28 with TRBJ2-7; D uncertain. The germline gives CDR1 MDHEN, CDR2 SYDVKM. The CDR3 sequence is 15 residues long. Trimming took 6 bases from V and 0 from J, leaving 15 bases between them. DNA for the CDR3: TGTGCCAGCAGCCCGCGTGCCAGGAGCTCCTACGAGCAGTACTTC. Protein product: CASSPRARSSYEQYF.

V is TRBV6-1 and J is TRBJ1-5; D not certain. Trimming cost V 7 bases and J 0 bases, with 10 bases left between them. This CDR3 comprises 14 residues. Germline V CDR1 and CDR2: MNHNS, SASEGT. The chain's CDR3 is CASTQQPSNQPQHF. The CDR3 DNA sequence: TGTGCCAGCACTCAACAGCCTAGCAATCAGCCCCAGCATTTT.

V usage is TRBV20-1 and J usage is TRBJ1-2, with TRBD1 identical over 7 bases. CDR3 length equals 14 residues. The V segment lost 0 bases and the J segment 3 bases; nucleotides outside the gene matches: 4. In germline, CDR1 is DFQATT, CDR2 SNEGSKA (reference sequence). This chain's CDR3 is CSARELTGHYGYTF. The CDR3 nucleotides are TGCAGTGCTAGAGAACTGACAGGGCACTATGGCTACACCTTC.

Within the sample, this clone is large. The chain employs TRBV19 and TRBJ1-5; D remains unclear. Trimming stripped 3 bases from V and 0 bases from J, with 6 bases between. Per germline, CDR1 LNHDA and CDR2 SQIVND (reference sequence). The CDR3 spans 14 residues. The CDR3 reads CASSIDISNQPQHF. CDR3 sequence (DNA): TGTGCCAGTAGTATTGACATTAGCAATCAGCCCCAGCATTTT.

This clone has a handful of counts. CDR3 nucleotides: TGTGCCAGCAGTTTGGGGAGCTCCTACAATGAGCAGTTCTTC. Its protein product is CASSLGSSYNEQFF. The rearrangement links TRBV6-1 to TRBJ2-1; possible D gene TRBD2, 5 bases. V lost 5 bases to trimming and J lost 0 bases, with 8 bases between them. This CDR3 comprises 14 residues. The germline CDR1 and CDR2 sequences are MNHNS and SASEGT.

The rearrangement links TRBV11-2 to TRBJ1-2, with 9 bases fitting TRBD1. The ends lost 5 bases at V and 0 bases at J; junction bases unmatched: 4. Germline V gene lookup returns CDR1 SGHAT and CDR2 FQNNGV. The CDR3 sequence is 15 residues long. CDR3 sequence: CASSRGQGTNYGYTF. Written as DNA, the CDR3 is TGTGCCAGCAGCCGCGGACAGGGGACTAACTATGGCTACACCTTC.

The chain employs TRBV12-3 or TRBV12-4 and TRBJ1-1; a possible D gene is TRBD1 (6 bases). The CDR3 is 14 amino acids. Trimming removed 6 bases at V and 2 bases at J, with 13 bases between. Here the CDR3 reads CASRPTGPNTEAFF. In DNA form, the CDR3 reads TGTGCCAGCAGACCGACAGGCCCCAACACTGAAGCTTTCTTT.